This T cell receptor (beta chain) was documented in a study of OX40 agonist ivuxolimab in advanced cancers. Libraries were prepared by immunoSEQ multiplex PCR; TCRdb keeps only in-frame clonotypes and omits some of them. The sample shows roughly 15,000 clones, roughly 82% of them seen only once. Findings and limits, study-wide: At 0.1 to 3.0 mg/kg, CD4+ and CD8+ blood T cells expanded clonally by week 6. Normalized T-cell clonal expansion was also low in a subset of nonresponders.

Per the germline V gene, CDR1 is MGHRA and CDR2 is YSYEKL. V lost 0 bases and J lost 0; bases outside the gene matches: 4. This CDR3 contains 17 residues. With regard to this clone: The antigen remains unidentified.

J is TRBJ2-7 and V is TRBV4-1; the match to TRBD2 covers 11 bases. The starting material was CD4+ or CD8+ T cells sorted from blood, obtained in a trial of the OX40 agonist ivuxolimab. The clonotype was recovered from an adult with an advanced solid tumor such as melanoma, head and neck, liver or kidney cancer. Here the CDR3 reads CASSQDKTSGTSYEQYF. For the CDR3, the DNA is TGCGCCAGCAGCCAAGATAAGACTAGCGGGACCTCCTACGAGCAGTACTTC.